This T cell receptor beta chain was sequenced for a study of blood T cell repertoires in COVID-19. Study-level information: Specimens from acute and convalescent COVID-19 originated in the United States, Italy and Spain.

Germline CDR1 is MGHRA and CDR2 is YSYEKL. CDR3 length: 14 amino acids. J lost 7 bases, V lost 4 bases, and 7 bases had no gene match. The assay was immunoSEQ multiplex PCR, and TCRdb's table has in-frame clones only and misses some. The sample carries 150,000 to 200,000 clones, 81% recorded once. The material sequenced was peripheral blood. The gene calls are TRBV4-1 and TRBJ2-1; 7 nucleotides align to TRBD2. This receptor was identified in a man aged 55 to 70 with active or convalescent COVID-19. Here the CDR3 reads CASSLAAGVNEQFF. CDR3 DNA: TGCGCCAGCAGCCTCGCTGCGGGAGTAAATGAGCAGTTCTTC.